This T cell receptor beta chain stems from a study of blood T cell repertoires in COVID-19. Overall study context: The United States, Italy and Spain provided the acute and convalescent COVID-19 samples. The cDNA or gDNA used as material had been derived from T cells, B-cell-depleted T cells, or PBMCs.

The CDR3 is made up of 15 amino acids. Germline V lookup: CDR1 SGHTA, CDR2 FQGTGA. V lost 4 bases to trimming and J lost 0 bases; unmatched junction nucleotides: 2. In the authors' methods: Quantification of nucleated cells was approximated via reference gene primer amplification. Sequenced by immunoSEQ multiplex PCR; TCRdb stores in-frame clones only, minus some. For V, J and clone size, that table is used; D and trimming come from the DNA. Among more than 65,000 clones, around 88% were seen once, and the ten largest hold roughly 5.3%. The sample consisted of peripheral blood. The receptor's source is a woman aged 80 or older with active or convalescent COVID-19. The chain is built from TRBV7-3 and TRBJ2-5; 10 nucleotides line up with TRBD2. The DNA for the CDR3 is TGTGCCAGCAGCTCGACTAGCGGGCACCAAGAGACCCAGTACTTC. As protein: CASSSTSGHQETQYF.